A selection of T cell receptor beta chains follows, all from one sample in a study of identical twins. One entry per CDR3 protein results from TCRdb running MiXCR on the 5' RACE reads. The sample lists 1.5 million to 2 million distinct CDR3 sequences, under 35% seen once, with over 0.25% in the top ten. The specimen was cord blood. Source of these receptors: a newborn girl in good health. CDR3s leave out the opening cysteine and the closing phenylalanine or tryptophan. Fields, in order: V gene, J gene, CDR3 protein.

v_gene: TRBV11-2
j_gene: TRBJ1-4
CDR3aa: ASSSTTGARGKLF

v_gene: TRBV7-8
j_gene: TRBJ2-2
CDR3aa: ASSYSFTSGRLTGELF

v_gene: TRBV12-3/TRBV12-4
j_gene: TRBJ2-1
CDR3aa: ASSFPASGGGEQF

v_gene: TRBV25-1
j_gene: TRBJ1-2
CDR3aa: ASKPQGGREENGYT

v_gene: TRBV29-1
j_gene: TRBJ2-7
CDR3aa: SVSKVGTLSSYDQY

v_gene: TRBV18
j_gene: TRBJ1-5
CDR3aa: ASSPAQGQPQH

v_gene: TRBV28
j_gene: TRBJ1-2
CDR3aa: ASSKQGLGGYT

v_gene: TRBV9
j_gene: TRBJ2-7
CDR3aa: ASSVGDSSNEQY

v_gene: TRBV10-3
j_gene: TRBJ2-1
CDR3aa: AISELAGVPNNEQF

v_gene: TRBV20-1
j_gene: TRBJ2-3
CDR3aa: SATMTSGRTDTQY

v_gene: TRBV4-1
j_gene: TRBJ2-7
CDR3aa: ASSKSGTSGSYEQY

v_gene: TRBV4-2
j_gene: TRBJ1-1
CDR3aa: ASRHYRGPVMNTEAF

v_gene: TRBV20-1
j_gene: TRBJ2-7
CDR3aa: SATGSHGYEQY

v_gene: TRBV18
j_gene: TRBJ2-7
CDR3aa: ASSPPDTTYEQY

v_gene: TRBV12-5
j_gene: TRBJ2-7
CDR3aa: ASGLARTAYEQY

v_gene: TRBV12-3/TRBV12-4
j_gene: TRBJ1-5
CDR3aa: ASRPTGNNQPQH

v_gene: TRBV5-6
j_gene: TRBJ2-7
CDR3aa: ASSSYPGRSYEQY

v_gene: TRBV30
j_gene: TRBJ2-7
CDR3aa: AWRDRGFYEQY

v_gene: TRBV27
j_gene: TRBJ2-5
CDR3aa: ASSLGEVGGFPYNEQY

v_gene: TRBV6-5
j_gene: TRBJ2-1
CDR3aa: ASSYLASGSREQF

v_gene: TRBV20-1
j_gene: TRBJ2-1
CDR3aa: SAKPLDTYNEQF

v_gene: TRBV5-1
j_gene: TRBJ2-1
CDR3aa: ASSSWTGNEQF

v_gene: TRBV7-6
j_gene: TRBJ2-7
CDR3aa: ASSLVYTGRNEQY

v_gene: TRBV20-1
j_gene: TRBJ2-3
CDR3aa: SAPLSLFQDTQY

v_gene: TRBV2
j_gene: TRBJ2-3
CDR3aa: ASSEARLAGTLTDTQY

v_gene: TRBV3-1
j_gene: TRBJ2-3
CDR3aa: ASSHPGVSTDTQY

v_gene: TRBV2
j_gene: TRBJ1-1
CDR3aa: ASRTIQGNTEAF

v_gene: TRBV3-1
j_gene: TRBJ1-4
CDR3aa: ASSHAATNEKLF

v_gene: TRBV2
j_gene: TRBJ1-2
CDR3aa: ASSERTVFDGYT

v_gene: TRBV15
j_gene: TRBJ2-4
CDR3aa: ATSRDLATGKAKNIQY

v_gene: TRBV6-5
j_gene: TRBJ1-1
CDR3aa: ASSYTRQGRTEAF